A selection of T cell receptor beta chains follows, all from one sample in a study of identical twins. One entry per CDR3 protein results from TCRdb running MiXCR on the 5' RACE reads. This table holds 400,000 to 550,000 distinct CDR3 sequences, less than 25% found once. Separately, the same data were catalogued under a study of T cells expressing NK-cell markers.

The sequenced sample was CD4+ T cells sorted from blood. These receptors were collected from a woman aged 18-30 years in good health. Each CDR3 is given with its conserved first and last residue. A D gene is named only where the DNA matches it firmly. Not every row has a clone size; where given, it reads once, few, many or a size class.

j_call clone_size d_call v_call cdr3_nt cdr3_aa
TRBJ1-2 many . TRBV20-1 TGCAGTGCTAGAGAGGGAGACTATGGCTACACCTTC CSAREGDYGYTF
TRBJ2-2 few TRBD2 TRBV15 TGTGCCACCAGTCGAGAAGGGACTAGCGGGACCGGGGAGCTGTTTTTT CATSREGTSGTGELFF
TRBJ2-7 few TRBD1 TRBV5-6 TGTGCCAGCAGCCCTACAGGGGGCGAAACCTACGAGCAGTACTTC CASSPTGGETYEQYF
TRBJ1-2 many . TRBV12-3/TRBV12-4 TGTGCCAGCACGAGATCGAGCTCAACCTGGATTTTCACCTTC CASTRSSSTWIFTF
TRBJ2-5 . . TRBV7-2 TGTGCCAGCAGACGGAGCAGGGTCGCATTAGAGACCCAGTACTTC CASRRSRVALETQYF
TRBJ1-1 . . TRBV30 TGTGCCTGGAAACGGGGGGCCGGATTGAACACTGAAGCTTTCTTT CAWKRGAGLNTEAFF
TRBJ2-1 few TRBD2 TRBV12-3/TRBV12-4 TGTGCCAGCAGTTTAGGGAAAACTAGCGGGAGCTCCTACAATGAGCAGTTCTTC CASSLGKTSGSSYNEQFF
TRBJ2-3 few TRBD2 TRBV5-1 TGCGCCAGCAGCTTGAGGGGGACTAGCGGGAGTCAGTCAACAGATACGCAGTATTTT CASSLRGTSGSQSTDTQYF
TRBJ1-1 few . TRBV20-1 TGCAGTGTCAAGCGGAACACTGAAGCTTTCTTT CSVKRNTEAFF
TRBJ2-1 . TRBD2 TRBV2 TGTGCCAGCAGGGCCGGGACTAGGAGTTTCAATGAGCAGTTCTTC CASRAGTRSFNEQFF
TRBJ2-7 . . TRBV3-1 TGTGCCAGCAGCCAAGATCTCACGGGTCCAGCGCAGTACTTC CASSQDLTGPAQYF
TRBJ2-4 . TRBD1 TRBV15 TGTGCCACCAGCAGAGACCGGACAGGGGCCAAAAACATTCAGTACTTC CATSRDRTGAKNIQYF
TRBJ2-5 few . TRBV5-1 TGCGCCAGCAGCTTGGCCAATTCGTTGGAGACCCAGTACTTC CASSLANSLETQYF
TRBJ1-2 few . TRBV12-3/TRBV12-4 TGTGCCAGCAGCCCCGTGGGGGTGGGTGGCTACACCTTC CASSPVGVGGYTF
TRBJ2-1 . . TRBV20-1 TGCAGTGCCCAGGACCGCAGGGCCTACAATGAGCAGTTCTTC CSAQDRRAYNEQFF
TRBJ2-1 few TRBD2 TRBV7-3 TGTGCCAGCAGCCCTAGCGGGGGGGCTAGATACAATGAGCAGTTCTTC CASSPSGGARYNEQFF
TRBJ2-1 many . TRBV14 TGTGCCAGCAGCCTGACCCTTGGCGTGAGATATGAGCAGTTCTTC CASSLTLGVRYEQFF
TRBJ2-7 . . TRBV6-4 TGTGCCAGCAGTGACTCTCGTTCCTGCTTAGGGTCCTACGAGCAGTACTTC CASSDSRSCLGSYEQYF
TRBJ1-5 . . TRBV12-3/TRBV12-4 TGTGCCAGCAGTAGGGGACGGGGGGCTGTCCTCAATCAGCCCCAGCATTTT CASSRGRGAVLNQPQHF
TRBJ2-1 . . TRBV29-1 TGCAGCGTCGCAGAGGTCCTTTTTAGCTCCTACAATGAGCAGTTCTTC CSVAEVLFSSYNEQFF
TRBJ2-2 once . TRBV20-1 TGCAGTGCCACGGGGACTTCGAACACCGGGGAGCTGTTTTTT CSATGTSNTGELFF
TRBJ2-2 . . TRBV7-3 TGTGCCAGCAGCTCGACTAGTGCCACCGGGGAGCTGTTTTTT CASSSTSATGELFF
TRBJ2-7 . . TRBV6-1 TGTGCCAGCATTCAGACTGACTACTCCTACGAGCAGTACTTC CASIQTDYSYEQYF
TRBJ2-1 . TRBD2 TRBV5-1 TGCGCCAGCAGGCGGGGATCGCGGGAGGGTAATGAGCAGTTCTTC CASRRGSREGNEQFF
TRBJ2-5 few . TRBV6-2/TRBV6-3 TGTGCCAGCAGTTACTTTTCGGAAGAGACCCAGTACTTC CASSYFSEETQYF
TRBJ2-3 . . TRBV7-2 TGTGCCAGCAGCGGACGGTCAAGCACAGATACGCAGTATTTT CASSGRSSTDTQYF
TRBJ1-5 few . TRBV2 TGTGCCAGCAGTGTAGTCGCCTTTGATCAGCCCCAGCATTTT CASSVVAFDQPQHF
TRBJ2-1 few TRBD2 TRBV30 TGTGCCTGGAGTGTACGGCTAGCGGGGGGCAATGAGCAGTTCTTC CAWSVRLAGGNEQFF
TRBJ2-1 many . TRBV27 TGTGCCAGCAGTTTAAGGGACCGGACAACTGAGCAGTTCTTC CASSLRDRTTEQFF
TRBJ2-7 few . TRBV5-1 TGCGCCAGCAGCTTGGGTTCCCTGATAAGCGAGCAGTACTTC CASSLGSLISEQYF
TRBJ1-2 . TRBD1 TRBV6-4 TGTGCCAGCAGCTCCGCGGGACAGGGCTATGGCTACACCTTC CASSSAGQGYGYTF
TRBJ1-5 . . TRBV10-3 TGTGCCATCAGTGATCACAAGAATAATCAGCCCCAGCATTTT CAISDHKNNQPQHF
TRBJ2-3 once . TRBV3-1 TGTGCCAGCAGCCGCCTCAGCGGTCCAGATACGCAGTATTTT CASSRLSGPDTQYF
TRBJ2-5 . . TRBV2 TGTGCCAGCTCCCGGGTGCCGGAAGTAGGGACCCAGTACTTC CASSRVPEVGTQYF
TRBJ2-5 . . TRBV9 TGTGCCAGCAGCGTAGTGGGGACACTCCAAGAGACCCAGTACTTC CASSVVGTLQETQYF
TRBJ2-1 . . TRBV3-1 TGTGCCAGCACCCCATCCGGCCCCTACAATGAGCAGTTCTTC CASTPSGPYNEQFF
TRBJ2-5 few TRBD2 TRBV9 TGTGCCAGCAGCTCCTTGGGAGCGGGAGGAGCGGAGACCCAGTACTTC CASSSLGAGGAETQYF
TRBJ1-1 . . TRBV5-1 TGCGCCAGCAGCTTGGTTCGCAGTCTGAACACTGAAGCTTTCTTT CASSLVRSLNTEAFF
TRBJ2-7 few TRBD2 TRBV20-1 TGCAGTGCGACTAGCCGAAACTACGAGCAGTACTTC CSATSRNYEQYF
TRBJ2-1 . TRBD2 TRBV10-3 TGTGCCACCAGGGGACTAGCGGTATACAATGAGCAGTTCTTC CATRGLAVYNEQFF
TRBJ2-2 few . TRBV20-1 TGCAGTGCTAGAGATAATAGGCGGAAAGGCGGGGAGCTGTTTTTT CSARDNRRKGGELFF